The 9 T cell receptor beta chains presented below share a single source sample, sequenced in a study of cytomegalovirus exposure and HLA in healthy donors. Primers for the PCR totalled 60 Vbeta and 13 Jbeta. Assay: immunoSEQ multiplex PCR; the TCRdb copy retains only in-frame clones and omits some. The data contain about 190,000 clones, over 70% of them seen just once; the ten biggest clones take up 3% to 4%. Specimen: PBMCs. Receptors originate from a woman in her twenties or thirties in good health and CMV-seropositive.

The gene calls are TRBV5-1 and TRBJ1-6, with 7 bases lining up with TRBD1. The CDR3 length is 15 residues. CDR1 is SGHRS, CDR2 YFSETQ, per germline. V lost 0 bases and J lost 6; bases outside the gene matches: 3. CDR3 loop: CASSLDDRVNSPLHF. In nucleotides, the CDR3 is TGCGCCAGCAGCTTGGACGACAGGGTTAATTCACCCCTCCACTTT.

This clone has only one observation. This sequence joins TRBV5-1 and TRBJ2-3, with D possibly TRBD2 on 6 matching bases. CDR3 length: 13 amino acids. Germline V lookup: CDR1 SGHRS, CDR2 YFSETQ. V was trimmed by 0 bases and J by 11 bases, leaving 13 bases between them. The CDR3 DNA reads as TGCGCCAGCAGCTTGGAGGGCGGGATAGTGCAGTATTTT. Its translation: CASSLEGGIVQYF.

This clone showed up just once. The gene calls are TRBV10-3 and TRBJ2-7; D is perhaps TRBD2 (6 bases). This CDR3 is 16 amino acids long. Deletions cut 1 base from V and 3 bases from J, with 16 bases between. In germline, CDR1 is ENHRY, CDR2 SYGVKD. The CDR3 sequence is CAISEWVRVTSYEQYF. As DNA, the CDR3 is TGTGCCATCAGTGAGTGGGTACGAGTGACTAGCTACGAGCAGTACTTC.

The chain links TRBV6-1 to TRBJ1-5; 8 bases map to TRBD1. V was pared by 8 bases and J by 2 bases, with 8 bases of the junction left unmatched. Per germline, CDR1 MNHNS and CDR2 SASEGT. The CDR3 is made up of 15 amino acids. CDR3 residues: CASDRGGFGNQPQHF. In DNA, the CDR3 is TGTGCCAGCGACAGGGGAGGCTTCGGCAATCAGCCCCAGCATTTT.

This clone has just one count. The V and J genes are TRBV28 and TRBJ1-2; D possibly corresponds to TRBD1 (5 bases). CDR3 length: 14 amino acids. V lost 2 bases and J lost 2, with 9 bases in between. Germline V gives CDR1 MDHEN, CDR2 SYDVKM. The CDR3 coding sequence is TGTGCCAGCAGTTTAGGACACGAAAACTATGGCTACACCTTC. Translating it yields CASSLGHENYGYTF.

V gene TRBV2 combines with J gene TRBJ2-5, with 8 bases fitting TRBD1. J lost 2 bases, V lost 3 bases, and 2 bases had no gene match. Germline CDR1 reads SNHLY; CDR2 reads FYNNEI. The CDR3 contains 14 residues. Written as DNA, the CDR3 is TGTGCCAGCAGTGATCGGACAGGGCAAGAGACCCAGTACTTC. It is translated as CASSDRTGQETQYF.

V and J are TRBV10-1 and TRBJ2-3; possibly TRBD2 for D (6 bases). This CDR3 has 13 residues. Germline CDR1 is WNHNN and CDR2 is SYGVQD (reference sequence). The CDR3 here is CASRGRRGDTQYF. The DNA of the CDR3 is TGCGCTTCCCGTGGGCGGAGGGGAGATACGCAGTATTTT.

The chain combines TRBV28 with TRBJ2-2; 14 positions agree with TRBD2. There are 15 residues in the CDR3. Germline trimming cut 6 bases from V and 3 bases from J; bases unmatched to any gene: 0. CDR1 and CDR2 (germline): MDHEN, SYDVKM. Here the CDR3 reads CASRTSGRDTGELFF. CDR3 nucleotide sequence: TGTGCCAGCAGGACTAGCGGGAGGGACACCGGGGAGCTGTTTTTT.

This chain links TRBV13 with TRBJ2-5; D might be TRBD1 (5 bases). The last part of the DNA fits TRBJ2-7 better; the J call may be wrong. Germline-derived CDR1 and CDR2 are PRHDT and FYEKMQ (reference sequence). The CDR3 extends over 14 amino acids. The CDR3 loop is CASSLDKGIYEQYF. Written as DNA, the CDR3 is TGTGCCAGCAGCTTGGATAAGGGGATCTACGAGCAGTACTTC.